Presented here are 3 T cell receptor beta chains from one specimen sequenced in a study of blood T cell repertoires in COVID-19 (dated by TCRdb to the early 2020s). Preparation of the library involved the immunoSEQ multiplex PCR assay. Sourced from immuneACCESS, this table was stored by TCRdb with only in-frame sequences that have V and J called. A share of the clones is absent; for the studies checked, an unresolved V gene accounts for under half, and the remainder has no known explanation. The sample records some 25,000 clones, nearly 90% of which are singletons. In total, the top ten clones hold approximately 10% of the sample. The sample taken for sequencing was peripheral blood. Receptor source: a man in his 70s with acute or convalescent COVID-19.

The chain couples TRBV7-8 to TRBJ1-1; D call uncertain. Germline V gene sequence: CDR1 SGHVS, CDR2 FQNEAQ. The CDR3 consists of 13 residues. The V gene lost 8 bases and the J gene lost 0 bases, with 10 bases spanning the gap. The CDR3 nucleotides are TGTGCCAGCGTGAGGGAGGTGAACACTGAAGCTTTCTTT. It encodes CASVREVNTEAFF.

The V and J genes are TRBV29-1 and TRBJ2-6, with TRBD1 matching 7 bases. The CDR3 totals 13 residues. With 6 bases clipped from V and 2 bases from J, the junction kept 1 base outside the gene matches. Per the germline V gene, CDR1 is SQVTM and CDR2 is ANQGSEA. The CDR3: CSVTGTGANVLTF. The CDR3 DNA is TGCAGCGTGACAGGGACTGGGGCCAACGTCCTGACTTTC.

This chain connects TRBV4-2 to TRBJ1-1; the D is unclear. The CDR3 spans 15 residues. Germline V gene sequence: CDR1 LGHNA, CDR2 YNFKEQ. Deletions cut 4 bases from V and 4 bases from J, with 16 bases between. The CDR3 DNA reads TGTGCCAGCAGCCGCCACCTAAGAGACACCACTGAAGCTTTCTTT. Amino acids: CASSRHLRDTTEAFF.